This paragraph reports one TCR beta chain. This clone's antigen is unknown. No much larger clonotype is one base removed from it; base qualities were not supplied. The sample is drawn from a study of cytomegalovirus exposure and HLA in healthy donors (TCRdb year 2017). In the study overall: An earlier analysis of some 600 of the donors reported 250 to 300 Gb of sequence data and 95 million to 120 million unique TCR beta sequences obtained from 180 million or so T cells. In a later genetic analysis, genome-wide SNP genotypes for about 55% of the roughly 700 donors were used, and that subset was treated as a discovery cohort. The study aimed to test whether signatures of past pathogen exposure could be identified by cataloging public T cell receptors. Among about 400 genotyped donors of the cohort, an average of around 250,000 unique TCR beta nucleotide sequences was sequenced per donor, of which roughly 17% were non-productive. The number of typed donors differed by locus: about 620-630 for A, B, C, DRB1 and DQB1; some 540 for DQA1; fewer than 610 for DPA1; and some 450 for DPB1. To predict cytomegalovirus infection status, the study combined high-throughput TCR immunosequencing, statistical association of individual TCRs with disease status, and machine learning. A separate validation cohort of about 110 different subjects was used in addition to the approximately 700-subject first cohort. The study profiled the T cell repertoires of around 700 subjects by immunosequencing and related them to cytomegalovirus serostatus. All discovery cohort repertoires had been generated on a single sequencing platform. A later analysis re-analyzed previously published TCR beta repertoires from about 730 donors and added high-resolution HLA genotyping to study TCR occurrence patterns. Rather than drawing on any new phenotypic data, the later analysis identified candidate immune exposures from TCR beta sequences and the way those sequences occurred across donors. An earlier analysis of 587 of the donors used high-throughput TCR beta sequencing to judge whether each TCR beta V gene segment behaved as functional or pseudogenic. Four or five DR-DQ haplotypes were handled as single units for association and clustering because linkage in the cohort was strong. HLA typing covered class I and class II loci at four-digit resolution. Donor age, sex, ethnicity and CMV serostatus were collected together with the repertoire data. Among the roughly 400 genotyped donors, approximately 82% belonged to the genetic ancestry cluster associated with self-reported Caucasian donors. Around 300 gigabases of sequencing data and some 85 million unique TCR sequences were included in an early release covering 550 to 800 HLA-typed donors.

What the authors observed across the whole study: Cytomegalovirus status was reported to be diagnosed by the classifier with high specificity and sensitivity in both the original and validation cohorts. In a later analysis, TCR association rates were found to vary across HLA loci, with the most associated TCRs seen for DRB1 alleles and the fewest for HLA-C alleles. Roughly uniform sequencing depth across donors was assumed in presence/absence analyses, although this assumption may not hold. When HLA alleles, especially DR and DQ, strongly co-occurred, attributing TCR associations to individual alleles was difficult. Most TCR sequences were seen in very few donors, while some public TCRs were found in many individuals. The authors suggested that the approach could potentially be extended to other disease states and immunological phenotypes. A cluster of highly shared sequence variants was judged likely to be a technical artifact of the sequencing pipeline. At a false discovery rate of 0.05, a later analysis linked about 17,000 TCR beta sequences to specific HLA alleles. Some IMGT-functional V segments, including TRBV6-2 and TRBV6-3, could not be distinguished by the 87-base-pair reads and were therefore excluded. Only TCR beta chains were sequenced in this cohort, and the absence of alpha or paired-chain data limited detectable features. In a later analysis, most CMV-associated TCR beta chains were found to appear HLA-restricted, with HLA associations seemingly driven largely by CMV exposure. A further reported finding was that TCR beta sequences accurately predicted the HLA-A and HLA-B alleles for most subjects in the first cohort. Correlated functional status among segregating V segments might be attributable to linkage disequilibrium, but an unknown experimental factor could not be ruled out. In a later analysis, HLA-associated TCR beta chains were found to be more clonally expanded and to have lower generation probabilities than equally common non-associated chains. In a later analysis, several top co-occurrence clusters were reported to appear linked to parvovirus B19, influenza, CMV and Epstein-Barr virus. Because counts were too low, around 18 rarely observed V segments, including chromosome 9 orphons, were left out of the earlier analysis of several hundred of the donors. Because some donors lacked HLA typing at each locus, the association tests relied only on the typed subset. In an earlier analysis of 450 to 750 of the donors, most TCR beta V segments appeared in productive rearrangements about 87% or about 30% of the time, broadly matching IMGT annotations. A later genetic analysis reported fewer N-insertions in productive TCRs among donors in an Asian-associated ancestry cluster than the roughly 620-donor mean. CMV serostatus was the only immune exposure information available for the cohort. In the study, 150 to 200 TCR beta chains were listed as associated with cytomegalovirus. In vitro tests confirmed that a few of the cytomegalovirus-associated TCR beta chains recognize cytomegalovirus antigens. A later genetic analysis associated a missense DCLRE1C variant with V-gene and J-gene trimming of TCR beta chains, and an independent cohort replicated the association.

The library was generated by the immunoSEQ multiplex PCR assay. For the multiplex PCR, a mixture combining 60 forward primers for TCR Vbeta segments and 13 reverse primers for TCR Jbeta segments was used. The CDR3 region of rearranged TCR beta genes was amplified from genomic DNA with a multiplex PCR assay. The Illumina HiSeq System was used to sequence the amplified TCR beta libraries as 87-base-pair reads. The authors processed their data as follows. A later analysis counted about 80 million unique TCR beta chains across the 550 to 800 repertoires, and around 9.9 million of these chains were shared by at least two donors. To remove PCR and sequencing errors, raw reads were error-corrected and collapsed into unique sequences using a nearest-neighbor algorithm that merged closely related sequences. To assign V, D and J gene segments, CDR3 sequences were aligned to IMGT reference sequences. For a sequence to be retained, a match of at least six nucleotides was required to both a V gene segment and a J gene segment. Rearrangements were classified as productive when the CDR3 lacked stop codons and remained in frame with V and J, and all other rearrangements were classified as non-productive. Following IMGT convention, CDR3 was defined as the stretch from the second conserved V-encoded cysteine to the conserved J-encoded phenylalanine. The earlier analysis of about 610 of the donors excluded sequences that lacked an unambiguous match to a single V gene segment. An earlier analysis of several hundred of the donors called V segments functional above 56.7% productive rearrangements and segregating when the between-donor standard deviation exceeded 5%. To diagnose cytomegalovirus status from the catalog of TCR beta chain sequences, a statistical classification framework was built. A later analysis assigned V and J genes by comparing TCR nucleotide sequences with IMGT/GENE-DB human TR gene sequences. In a later analysis, CDR3 sequences and most-parsimonious VDJ recombination scenarios were assigned using the TCRdist pipeline. A later analysis defined each TCR beta chain by its CDR3 amino acid sequence plus V-gene family, and excluded reads lacking a unique V-gene family. To address suspected cross-contamination and a sequencing artifact, a later analysis removed roughly 580 highly shared, low-generation-probability nucleotide sequences. For each public chain, a later analysis derived a clonal expansion index from normalized ranks of inferred template counts within each repertoire. In a later analysis, generation probabilities were computed using a VDJ recombination model fitted to out-of-frame rearrangements, and the results were checked against IGoR. Hypergeometric tests were used in a later analysis to score TCR-TCR, TCR-HLA and TCR-CMV co-occurrence, with a repertoire-size bias correction applied to the TCR pairs. In a later analysis, false discovery rates were estimated by permuting HLA or CMV assignments 20 times. In a later analysis, co-occurring TCRs were grouped with DBSCAN, and TCRdist sequence similarity was added when clustering was performed within HLA-allele-positive subsets. Repertoires with fewer than 30,000 or more than 120,000 public chains, plus five repertoires with anomalous nucleotide sharing, were excluded from co-occurrence clustering. This is the immuneACCESS table as TCRdb keeps it, with only in-frame sequences that have V and J called. A part of the clones is gone; compared with another copy, unresolved V genes explain less than half, and the rest is unexplained. The D gene and trimming were derived from the DNA, and the V and J assignments and clone size from that table. This sample is represented by approximately 150,000 clones; approximately 71% of them were singletons. Approximately 1.5% of the sample is in the top ten clones.

Relative to germline, V is missing 5 bases and J is missing 6 bases, with 7 bases of the junction outside any gene match. CDR1 is given as SGHNT and CDR2 as YYREEE, both from the germline V gene (reference sequence). The CDR3 covers 13 residues, taking in both the cysteine and the phenylalanine. Only the CDR3 part of the read is kept: 39 bases, read in frame from the first base. In total, just over 650 healthy bone marrow donors made up the cohort. At the time of sampling, every cohort member was nominally healthy, though immune exposures that went unrecorded were likely present. The donor tested CMV seronegative and was one of the 352 seronegative cohort members. Every donor gave a peripheral blood sample, and the peripheral blood mononuclear cells from that sample were used for TCR beta sequencing. Genomic DNA was extracted from the blood cell samples with the Qiagen DNeasy Blood Extraction Kit.

The source is a man aged 45 to 65 in good health and CMV-seronegative. Material: PBMCs. The chain was built from TRBV5-4 and TRBJ1-2; 7 nucleotides in the junction match TRBD1. The CDR3 reads CASRMGQKNGYTF. The nucleotides read TGTGCCAGCAGGATGGGACAGAAAAATGGCTACACCTTC.